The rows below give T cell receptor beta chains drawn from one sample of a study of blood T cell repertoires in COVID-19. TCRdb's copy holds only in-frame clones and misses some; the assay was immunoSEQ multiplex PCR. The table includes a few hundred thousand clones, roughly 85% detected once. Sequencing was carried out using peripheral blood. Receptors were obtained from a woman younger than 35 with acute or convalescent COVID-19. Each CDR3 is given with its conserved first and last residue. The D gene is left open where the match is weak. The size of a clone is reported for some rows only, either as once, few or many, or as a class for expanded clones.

TGTGCCACCAGTGATCCAGCGACCTACGAGCAGTACTTC | CATSDPATYEQYF | NA | TRBJ2-7 | TRBV24-1 | NA
TGTGCCACCAGTGATTTGATGGGACAGCTCTTGAACACTGAAGCTTTCTTT | CATSDLMGQLLNTEAFF | TRBD1 | TRBJ1-1 | TRBV24-1 | NA
TGCGCCAGCAGCTTGGGCACTTTGGCAGGACAAAGCAACGAGCAGTACTTC | CASSLGTLAGQSNEQYF | NA | TRBJ2-7 | TRBV5-1 | few
TGTGCCAGCAGTTCCCAGGCGAATAATTCACCCCTCCACTTT | CASSSQANNSPLHF | NA | TRBJ1-6 | TRBV28 | NA
TGTGCCAGCAGCTTAGAGGGGACAGTGGCCTACAATGAGCAGTTCTTC | CASSLEGTVAYNEQFF | TRBD1 | TRBJ2-1 | TRBV7-8 | NA
TGTGCCAGCAGCCGAGGGCCGGGACTAGCAGTTTCCTACAATGAGCAGTTCTTC | CASSRGPGLAVSYNEQFF | TRBD2 | TRBJ2-1 | TRBV4-2 | NA
TGTGCCAGCAGCCCTTTAGCGGGGGGGTTTAGCACAGATACGCAGTATTTT | CASSPLAGGFSTDTQYF | TRBD2 | TRBJ2-3 | TRBV6-2/TRBV6-3 | NA
TGTGCCAGTAGTTCTACAGGGGGAAGGGATTCACCCCTCCACTTT | CASSSTGGRDSPLHF | TRBD1 | TRBJ1-6 | TRBV19 | NA
TGCGCCAGCAGCCGGGAGCGGGGGGGCCGAGAGACCCAGTACTTC | CASSRERGGRETQYF | TRBD2 | TRBJ2-5 | TRBV4-1 | NA
TGTGCCATCAGTGAGTCGAAAGGGGCGGTCGGAAAACTGTTTTTT | CAISESKGAVGKLFF | NA | TRBJ1-4 | TRBV10-3 | NA
TGTGCCACCAGTGACCCGGGGACAGCCCATGAGCAGTTCTTC | CATSDPGTAHEQFF | TRBD1 | TRBJ2-1 | TRBV24-1 | NA
TGTGCCAGCAGGATAGACAAGGGGACAGGGGGACGAGGCTACACCTTC | CASRIDKGTGGRGYTF | TRBD1 | TRBJ1-2 | TRBV2 | NA
TGTGCCAGCAGCACACGACAGGGCGGGAGCAATCAGCCCCAGCATTTT | CASSTRQGGSNQPQHF | TRBD1 | TRBJ1-5 | TRBV7-2 | few
TGTGCTAGTTCCGGGACTAGCGGGAGGTACAATGAGCAGTTCTTC | CASSGTSGRYNEQFF | TRBD2 | TRBJ2-1 | TRBV12-5 | NA
TGTGCCAGCAGCTTAGCGGGACAGGAACTAAGTGGCTACACCTTC | CASSLAGQELSGYTF | TRBD1 | TRBJ1-2 | TRBV7-2 | NA
TGTGCCAGTAGTATATCGGTAGCGGGATCGAGCACAGATACGCAGTATTTT | CASSISVAGSSTDTQYF | TRBD2 | TRBJ2-3 | TRBV19 | NA
TGCGCCAGCAGCTTGTACGGGGGAGGGCGGGAGACCCAGTACTTC | CASSLYGGGRETQYF | TRBD2 | TRBJ2-5 | TRBV5-1 | many
TGCGCCAGCAGCTACAGATCTCGGGGGGCCAGTAACTATGGCTACACCTTC | CASSYRSRGASNYGYTF | NA | TRBJ1-2 | TRBV4-1 | NA